A single sample is the source of the 18 T cell receptor beta chains below, sequenced in a study of blood T cell repertoires in COVID-19. Libraries were prepared by immunoSEQ multiplex PCR; TCRdb keeps only in-frame clonotypes and omits some of them. The sample carries 71,000 or so clones, about four fifths recorded once. The source material was peripheral blood. All receptors come from a man between 65 and 79 years old with acute or convalescent COVID-19.

The chain couples TRBV3-1 (or the pseudogene TRBV3-2) to TRBJ1-1; 7 bases line up with TRBD1. The CDR3 contains 14 residues. The germline V gene encodes CDR1 LGHDT and CDR2 YNNKEL (reference sequence). V was clipped by 2 bases and J by 5 bases; unmatched bases: 5. The DNA of the CDR3 is TGTGCCAGCAGCCAACCCGGGACAGCAACTGAAGCTTTCTTT. It encodes CASSQPGTATEAFF.

The chain joins TRBV20-1 to TRBJ2-3, with unresolved D. Trimming cost V 3 bases and J 0 bases, with 7 bases left between them. This CDR3 is built from 13 residues. Germline CDR1 DFQATT, CDR2 SNEGSKA (reference sequence). The CDR3 is CSASGQSTDTQYF. CDR3 coding DNA: TGCAGTGCTAGTGGGCAGAGCACAGATACGCAGTATTTT.

Only a few counts were recorded for this clone. The V call is TRBV7-3, the J call TRBJ2-1, with 8 bases that match TRBD2. CDR1 is SGHTA and CDR2 is FQGTGA in the germline V gene. The CDR3 is 16 amino acids. V shed 6 bases, J shed 0 bases, and the junction held 7 bases outside the gene matches. CDR3 residues: CASSSAGGGSYNEQFF. The CDR3 DNA sequence: TGTGCCAGCAGTTCCGCGGGGGGCGGCTCCTACAATGAGCAGTTCTTC.

The rearrangement links TRBV30 to TRBJ1-2; D gene uncertain. The CDR3 consists of 14 residues. Germline V lookup: CDR1 GTSNPN, CDR2 SVGIG (reference sequence). V lost 1 base to trimming and J lost 6 bases, with 15 bases between them. This chain's CDR3 is CAWSDLPSSDGYTF. For the CDR3, the DNA is TGTGCCTGGAGTGACCTGCCCTCGTCGGATGGCTACACCTTC. Looking up the rest from reference TRBV30 and TRBJ1-2 gives the full variable domain: SQTIHQWPATLVQPVGSPLSLECTVEGTSNPNLYWYRQAAGRGLQLLFYSVGIGQISSEVPQNLSASRPQDRQFILSSKKLLLSDSGFYLCAWSDLPSSDGYTFGSGTRLTVV.

This sequence joins TRBV7-2 and TRBJ2-2; 12 bases line up with TRBD2. The CDR3 has 17 residues. The J segment lost 2 bases and the V segment lost 5 bases, leaving 6 bases of the junction unmatched. Germline loops: CDR1 SGHTA, CDR2 FQGNSA. The CDR3 spells CASSPRTSGTNTGELFF. The CDR3 DNA sequence: TGTGCCAGCAGCCCGCGGACTAGCGGGACAAACACCGGGGAGCTGTTTTTT. Combining the CDR3 with reference TRBV7-2 and TRBJ2-2 gives the whole variable domain GAGVSQSPSNKVTEKGKDVELRCDPISGHTALYWYRQSLGQGLEFLIYFQGNSAPDKSGLPSDRFSAERTGGSVSTLTIQRTQQEDSAVYLCASSPRTSGTNTGELFFGEGSRLTVL.

This chain connects TRBV7-3 to TRBJ2-3; D is unclear. Germline lookup yields CDR1 SGHTA and CDR2 FQGTGA. With 1 base removed from V and 6 bases from J, the gap between germline ends came to 8 bases. CDR3 size: 13 residues. The CDR3 region has the DNA TGTGCCAGCAGCTTAAATCTTCGGGATACGCAGTATTTT. Translating it yields CASSLNLRDTQYF.

The chain has TRBV20-1 and TRBJ2-7, with D perhaps TRBD1 (6 bases). Deletions cut 5 bases from V and 4 bases from J, with 9 bases between. The CDR3 covers 11 residues. Germline CDR1 reads DFQATT; CDR2 reads SNEGSKA (reference sequence). This chain's CDR3 is CSASTGYEQYF. DNA for the CDR3: TGCAGTGCTTCAACAGGGTACGAGCAGTACTTC.

This clone has a single count. The J gene is TRBJ2-7, the V gene TRBV28; D might be TRBD2 (6 bases). Germline V lookup: CDR1 MDHEN, CDR2 SYDVKM. The CDR3 has 13 residues. V lost 1 base to trimming and J lost 3 bases, with 7 bases between them. This CDR3 is CASSLSGVYEQYF. CDR3 DNA: TGTGCCAGCAGTTTATCGGGGGTCTACGAGCAGTACTTC.

V and J are TRBV7-3 and TRBJ2-3; 11 bases map to TRBD2. Germline CDR1 reads SGHTA; CDR2 reads FQGTGA. There are 20 residues in the CDR3. J gave up 0 bases and V 2 bases, and 13 bases lay outside the gene matches. The CDR3 spells CASSLGRLAGGSSSTDTQYF. CDR3 nucleotide sequence: TGTGCCAGCAGCTTAGGGAGGCTAGCGGGAGGATCCTCTAGCACAGATACGCAGTATTTT.

This rearrangement joins TRBV29-1 to TRBJ2-7; D perhaps matches TRBD1 (5 bases). Germline CDR1 SQVTM, CDR2 ANQGSEA. Trimming removed 0 bases at V and 5 bases at J, with 11 bases between. This CDR3 has 13 amino acids. The CDR3 spells CSVEETARDEQYF. CDR3 bases: TGCAGCGTTGAAGAGACAGCAAGGGACGAGCAGTACTTC.

The V call is TRBV29-1, the J call TRBJ1-1; perhaps TRBD1 as D (5 bases). Trimming pared 4 bases from V and 1 base from J, leaving 10 bases between. In germline, CDR1 is SQVTM, CDR2 ANQGSEA. This CDR3 has 13 residues. CDR3 bases: TGCAGCGTTGTGGCCGGGGGGAACACTGAAGCTTTCTTT. It is translated as CSVVAGGNTEAFF.

The chain links TRBV20-1 to TRBJ2-1; D is uncertain. The CDR3 spans 11 residues. Germline V lookup: CDR1 DFQATT, CDR2 SNEGSKA (reference sequence). V lost 5 bases, J lost 10 bases, and 12 bases lay in between. This CDR3 is CSAPKAEEQFF. The CDR3 DNA reads as TGCAGTGCTCCAAAGGCGGAAGAGCAGTTCTTC.

The chain joins TRBV6-5 to TRBJ2-7, with 13 bases fitting TRBD2. The V segment lost 6 bases and the J segment 6 bases; nucleotides outside the gene matches: 5. Germline lookup yields CDR1 MNHEY and CDR2 SVGAGI. The CDR3 runs to 14 residues. The CDR3 reads CASRGLAGPPEQYF. The CDR3 DNA reads as TGTGCCAGCAGGGGACTAGCGGGGCCACCCGAGCAGTACTTC.

CDR3 sequence reads: CASSPPRGGNTEAFF. CDR3 nucleotide sequence: TGTGCCAGCTCACCACCGCGGGGGGGGAACACTGAAGCTTTCTTT. This rearrangement joins TRBV18 to TRBJ1-1; a weak D match, TRBD1 (5 bases). Germline loops: CDR1 KGHSH, CDR2 LQKENI. The CDR3 is 15 amino acids. Trimming removed 0 bases from V and 1 base from J, with 9 bases in between.

V and J are TRBV15 and TRBJ2-3; D is unresolved. The V gene lost 2 bases and the J gene lost 7 bases, with 10 bases spanning the gap. The CDR3 is 13 residues long. Germline V gene sequence: CDR1 LNHNV, CDR2 YYDKDF (reference sequence). This chain's CDR3 is CATSRRLENTQYF. In DNA form, the CDR3 reads TGTGCCACCAGCAGAAGACTGGAGAATACGCAGTATTTT.

The gene calls are TRBV29-1 and TRBJ2-3; 13 bases align to TRBD2. Losses at the gene ends were 6 bases for V and 1 base for J; bases not matched to a gene: 7. CDR1 and CDR2 from the germline V gene are SQVTM and ANQGSEA. The CDR3 contains 16 residues. The chain's CDR3 is CSVPGLAGTGTDTQYF. For the CDR3, the DNA is TGCAGCGTGCCGGGACTAGCGGGAACCGGCACAGATACGCAGTATTTT.

The chain carries TRBV19 and TRBJ2-1; TRBD2 agrees at 13 bases. Germline CDR1 and CDR2: LNHDA and SQIVND (reference sequence). V was clipped by 7 bases and J by 10 bases; unmatched bases: 10. The CDR3 has 15 residues. The CDR3 is CASTTGLAGTIEQFF. The DNA for the CDR3 is TGTGCCAGTACCACGGGACTAGCGGGAACGATAGAGCAGTTCTTC.

This clone was detected only once. This chain connects TRBV13 to TRBJ1-1; D possibly corresponds to TRBD1 (6 bases). Between the trimmed V and J ends, which lost 5 bases and 10 bases, there was a span of 17 bases. The germline V gene has CDR1 PRHDT and CDR2 FYEKMQ (reference sequence). The CDR3 sequence is 13 residues long. CDR3 residues: CASSVDRNVVAFF. CDR3 DNA sequence: TGTGCCAGCAGCGTTGACAGGAACGTCGTAGCTTTCTTT. The whole variable domain, remainder taken from reference TRBV13 and TRBJ1-1, is AAGVIQSPRHLIKEKRETATLKCYPIPRHDTVYWYQQGPGQDPQFLISFYEKMQSDKGSIPDRFSAQQFSDYHSELNMSSLELGDSALYFCASSVDRNVVAFFGQGTRLTVV.